These T cell receptor beta chains were read from a single sample in a study of shared clonotypes between healthy human individuals. Some clones are missing from TCRdb's copy, which holds only in-frame ones; the method was immunoSEQ multiplex PCR. The table includes 2,500,000 or so clones, roughly 92% detected once. The sample was naive CD4+ T cells sorted from blood. These receptors all stem from a man aged 18 to 35 in good health. Both conserved end residues are part of each CDR3. Each record gives: CDR3 protein, V gene, J gene, D gene. The D gene is left open where the match is weak.

CASSKKFRQVSF	TRBV21-1	TRBJ1-5	NA
CASGLFTVGQSNYGYTF	TRBV12-5	TRBJ1-2	TRBD1
CASSTPGGKGTQPQHF	TRBV19	TRBJ1-5	NA
CAIWGPAADTQYF	TRBV10-3	TRBJ2-3	NA
CASRAGGADTEAFF	TRBV6-1	TRBJ1-1	TRBD1
CASRLAFGTGELFF	TRBV6-5	TRBJ2-2	TRBD2
CASSFDRVNTEAFF	TRBV7-2	TRBJ1-1	TRBD1
CASGVVRARDNSPLHF	TRBV2	TRBJ1-6	NA
CAISESDKNQPQHF	TRBV10-3	TRBJ1-5	NA
CASSYSTSGSYEQYF	TRBV6-6	TRBJ2-7	TRBD2
CASSLGGDLGTDTQYF	TRBV7-2	TRBJ2-3	NA
CASSQPPGAAEGGGRSYEQYF	TRBV4-1	TRBJ2-7	NA
CAWSPFRTVGSNSPLHF	TRBV30	TRBJ1-6	NA
CASSFPRDAKNIQYF	TRBV5-1	TRBJ2-4	NA
CASSYSFITDTQYF	TRBV6-6	TRBJ2-3	NA
CARSLLRGGPYEQYF	TRBV7-5	TRBJ2-7	NA
CASSGRPQNYGYTF	TRBV10-2	TRBJ1-2	NA
CASTDRNNEQFF	TRBV5-4	TRBJ2-1	TRBD1
CASSIGQIRQGGTEAFF	TRBV5-1	TRBJ1-1	TRBD1
CAGRRGGTSGSSSYNEQFF	TRBV5-4	TRBJ2-1	TRBD2
CASSGGTGVNTGELFF	TRBV5-4	TRBJ2-2	TRBD1